This T cell receptor beta chain is from a study of cytomegalovirus exposure and HLA in healthy donors. V lost 3 bases and J lost 9, with 18 bases in between. Germline CDR1 LNHDA, CDR2 SQIVND (reference sequence). This CDR3 spans 14 amino acids. PCR was performed using 60 Vbeta and 13 Jbeta primers. This table comes from immunoSEQ multiplex PCR, and its TCRdb copy is limited to in-frame clones, with some not included. Among 110,000 or so clones listed, 70% to 85% were seen once. The clonotype comes from a woman between 40 and 55 years old in good health and CMV-seropositive. The J gene is TRBJ2-7, the V gene TRBV19; maybe TRBD1 (6 bases). Sequencing input: PBMCs. The chain's CDR3 is CASSIMHRDPVQYF. In DNA form, the CDR3 reads TGTGCCAGTAGTATCATGCACAGGGATCCAGTGCAGTACTTC.